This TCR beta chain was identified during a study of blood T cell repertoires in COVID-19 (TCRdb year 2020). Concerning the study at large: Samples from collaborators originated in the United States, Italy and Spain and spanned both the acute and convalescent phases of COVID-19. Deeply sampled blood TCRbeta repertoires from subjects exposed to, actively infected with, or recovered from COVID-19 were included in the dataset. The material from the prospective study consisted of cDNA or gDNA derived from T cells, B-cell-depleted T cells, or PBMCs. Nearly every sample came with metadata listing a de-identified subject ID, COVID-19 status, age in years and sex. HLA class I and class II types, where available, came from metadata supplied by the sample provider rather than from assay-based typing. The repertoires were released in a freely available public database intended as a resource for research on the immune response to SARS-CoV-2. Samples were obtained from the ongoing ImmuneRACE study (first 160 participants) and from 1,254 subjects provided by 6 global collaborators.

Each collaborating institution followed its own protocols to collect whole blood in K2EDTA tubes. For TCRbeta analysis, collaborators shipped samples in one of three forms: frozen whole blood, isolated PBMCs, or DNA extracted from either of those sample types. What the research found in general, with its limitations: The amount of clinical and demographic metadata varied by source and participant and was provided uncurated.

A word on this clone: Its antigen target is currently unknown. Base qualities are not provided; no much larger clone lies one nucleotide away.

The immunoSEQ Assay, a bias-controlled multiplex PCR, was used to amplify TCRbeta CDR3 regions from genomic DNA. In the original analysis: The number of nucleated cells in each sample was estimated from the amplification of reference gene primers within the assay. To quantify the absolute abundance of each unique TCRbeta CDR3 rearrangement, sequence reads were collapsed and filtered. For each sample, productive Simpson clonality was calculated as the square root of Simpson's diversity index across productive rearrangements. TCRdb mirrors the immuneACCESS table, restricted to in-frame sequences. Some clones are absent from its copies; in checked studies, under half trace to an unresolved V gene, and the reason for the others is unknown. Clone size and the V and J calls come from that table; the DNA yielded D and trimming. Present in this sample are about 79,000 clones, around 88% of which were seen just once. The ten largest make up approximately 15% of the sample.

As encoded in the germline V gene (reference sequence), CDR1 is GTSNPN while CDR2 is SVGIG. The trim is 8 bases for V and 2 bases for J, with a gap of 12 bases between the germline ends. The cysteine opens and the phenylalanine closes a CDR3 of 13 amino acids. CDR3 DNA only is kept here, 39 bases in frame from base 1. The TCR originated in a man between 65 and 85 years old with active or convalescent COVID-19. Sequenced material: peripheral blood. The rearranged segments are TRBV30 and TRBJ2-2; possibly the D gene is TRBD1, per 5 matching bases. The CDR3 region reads CARGRTNTGELFF. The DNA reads TGTGCCAGAGGCAGGACAAACACCGGGGAGCTGTTTTTT.